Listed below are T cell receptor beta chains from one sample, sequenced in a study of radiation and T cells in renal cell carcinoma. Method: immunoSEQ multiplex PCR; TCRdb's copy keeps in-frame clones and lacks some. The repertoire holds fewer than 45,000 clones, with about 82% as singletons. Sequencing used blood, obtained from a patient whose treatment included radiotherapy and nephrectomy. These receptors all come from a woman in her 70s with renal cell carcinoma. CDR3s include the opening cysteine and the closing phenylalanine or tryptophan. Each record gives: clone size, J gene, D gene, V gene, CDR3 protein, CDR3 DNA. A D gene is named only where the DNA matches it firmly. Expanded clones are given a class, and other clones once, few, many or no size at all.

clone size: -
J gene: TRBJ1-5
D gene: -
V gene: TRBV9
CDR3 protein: CASSVQGGNQPQHF
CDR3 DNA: TGTGCCAGCAGCGTACAGGGAGGGAATCAGCCCCAGCATTTT

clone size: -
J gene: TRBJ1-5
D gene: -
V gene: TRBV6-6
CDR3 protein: CASKEINQPQHF
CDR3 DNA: TGTGCCAGCAAAGAAATCAATCAGCCCCAGCATTTT

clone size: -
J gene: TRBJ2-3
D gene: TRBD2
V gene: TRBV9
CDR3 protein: CASSVRGVAGGPTDTQYF
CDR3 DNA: TGTGCCAGCAGCGTACGAGGGGTAGCGGGAGGGCCCACAGATACGCAGTATTTT

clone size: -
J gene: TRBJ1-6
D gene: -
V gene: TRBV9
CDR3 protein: CASSASDEYSYNSPLHF
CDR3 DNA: TGTGCCAGCAGCGCGTCGGACGAGTACTCCTATAATTCACCCCTCCACTTT

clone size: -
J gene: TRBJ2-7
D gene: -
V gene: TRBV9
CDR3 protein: CASSVEGESGEQYF
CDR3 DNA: TGTGCCAGCAGCGTAGAGGGGGAGTCGGGAGAGCAGTACTTC

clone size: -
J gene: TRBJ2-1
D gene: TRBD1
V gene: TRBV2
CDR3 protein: CASKETGNGREQFF
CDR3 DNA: TGTGCCAGCAAGGAGACAGGGAACGGGCGGGAGCAGTTCTTC

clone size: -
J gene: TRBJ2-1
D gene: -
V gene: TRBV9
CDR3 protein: CASSVGITGDEQFF
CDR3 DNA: TGTGCCAGCAGCGTAGGAATCACCGGGGATGAGCAGTTCTTC

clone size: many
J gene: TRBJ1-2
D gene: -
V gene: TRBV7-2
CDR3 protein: CASTWADYGYTF
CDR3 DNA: TGTGCCAGCACATGGGCGGATTATGGCTACACCTTC

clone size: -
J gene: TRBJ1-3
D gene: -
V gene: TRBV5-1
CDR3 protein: CASSYGTSSGNTIYF
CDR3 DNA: TGCGCCAGCAGCTATGGGACTTCCTCTGGAAACACCATATATTTT

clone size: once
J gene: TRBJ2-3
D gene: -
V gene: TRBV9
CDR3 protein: CASSVDWGARTDTQYF
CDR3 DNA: TGTGCCAGCAGCGTAGATTGGGGGGCCAGGACAGATACGCAGTATTTT

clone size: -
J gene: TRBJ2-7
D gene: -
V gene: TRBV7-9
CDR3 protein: CASRSPGTYEQYF
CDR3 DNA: TGTGCCAGCAGATCTCCGGGAACCTACGAGCAGTACTTC

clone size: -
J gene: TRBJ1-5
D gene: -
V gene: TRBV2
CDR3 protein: CASSEDRSLKPQHF
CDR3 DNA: TGTGCCAGCAGTGAAGACAGGTCTCTGAAGCCCCAGCATTTT

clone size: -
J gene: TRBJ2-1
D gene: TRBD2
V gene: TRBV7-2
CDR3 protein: CASSLPGGPSYNEQFF
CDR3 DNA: TGTGCCAGCAGCTTACCGGGAGGCCCGTCCTACAATGAGCAGTTCTTC

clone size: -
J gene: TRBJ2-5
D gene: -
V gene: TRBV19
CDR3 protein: CASSIPGSRETQYF
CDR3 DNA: TGTGCCAGTAGTATCCCAGGGTCTCGGGAGACCCAGTACTTC

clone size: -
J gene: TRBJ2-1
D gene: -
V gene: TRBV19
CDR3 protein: CASSIGRYNEQFF
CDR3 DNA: TGTGCCAGTAGTATTGGACGGTACAATGAGCAGTTCTTC

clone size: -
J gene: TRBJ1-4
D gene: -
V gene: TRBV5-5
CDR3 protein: CASSSTGSNEKLFF
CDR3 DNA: TGTGCCAGCAGCTCTACAGGGTCTAATGAAAAACTGTTTTTT

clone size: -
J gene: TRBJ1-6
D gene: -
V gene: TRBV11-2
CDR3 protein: CASSLRGRVSSYNSPLHF
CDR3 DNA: TGTGCCAGCAGCTTAAGGGGTAGGGTGAGCTCCTATAATTCACCCCTCCACTTT

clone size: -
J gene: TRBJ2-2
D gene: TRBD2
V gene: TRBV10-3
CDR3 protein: CAIRSGGVHTGELFF
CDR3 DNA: TGTGCCATCAGGAGCGGGGGGGTACACACCGGGGAGCTGTTTTTT

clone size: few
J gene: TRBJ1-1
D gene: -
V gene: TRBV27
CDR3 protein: CASSFLLGEAFF
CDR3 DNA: TGTGCCAGCAGTTTTCTTCTCGGGGAAGCTTTCTTT

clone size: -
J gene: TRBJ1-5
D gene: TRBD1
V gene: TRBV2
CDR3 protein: CASRVGTGYQPQHF
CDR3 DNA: TGTGCCAGCAGGGTAGGGACAGGGTATCAGCCCCAGCATTTT

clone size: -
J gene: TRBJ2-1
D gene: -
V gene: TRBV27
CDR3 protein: CASSSTATFEQFF
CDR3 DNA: TGTGCCAGCAGTTCGACAGCAACTTTTGAGCAGTTCTTC

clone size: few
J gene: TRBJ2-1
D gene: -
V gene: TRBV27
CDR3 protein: CASSLDRYNEQFF
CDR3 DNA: TGTGCCAGCAGCCTGGACAGATACAATGAGCAGTTCTTC

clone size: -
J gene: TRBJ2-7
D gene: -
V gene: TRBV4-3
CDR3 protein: CASSPYLVSGVTYEQYF
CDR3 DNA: TGCGCCAGCAGCCCATACCTGGTCTCAGGGGTTACCTACGAGCAGTACTTC

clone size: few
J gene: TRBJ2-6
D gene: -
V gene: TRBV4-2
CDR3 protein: CASSQVVQGRFAGANVLTF
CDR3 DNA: TGTGCCAGCAGCCAAGTTGTACAGGGGAGGTTCGCTGGGGCCAACGTCCTGACTTTC

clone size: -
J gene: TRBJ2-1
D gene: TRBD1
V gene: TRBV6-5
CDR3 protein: CASILGQGYNEQFF
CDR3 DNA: TGTGCCAGCATCCTGGGACAGGGCTACAATGAGCAGTTCTTC

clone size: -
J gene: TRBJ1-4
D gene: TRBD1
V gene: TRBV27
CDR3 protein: CASSRTGWDEKLFF
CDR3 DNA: TGTGCCAGCAGCCGGACAGGGTGGGACGAAAAACTGTTTTTT

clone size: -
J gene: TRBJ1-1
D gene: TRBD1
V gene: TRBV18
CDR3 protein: CASSPPSDRGQGTEAFF
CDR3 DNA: TGTGCCAGCTCACCACCTTCGGACAGGGGGCAGGGGACTGAAGCTTTCTTT

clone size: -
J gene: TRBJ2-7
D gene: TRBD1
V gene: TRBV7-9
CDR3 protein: CASSLADTGGGEQYF
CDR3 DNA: TGTGCCAGCAGCTTAGCCGATACAGGGGGCGGAGAGCAGTACTTC

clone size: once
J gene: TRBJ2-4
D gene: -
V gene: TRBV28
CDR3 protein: CASSFGSDLKNIQYF
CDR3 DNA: TGTGCCAGCAGTTTCGGGTCGGACCTCAAAAACATTCAGTACTTC

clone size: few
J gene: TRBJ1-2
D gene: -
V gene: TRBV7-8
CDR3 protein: CASSLRVGRSRSYGYTF
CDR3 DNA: TGTGCCAGCAGCTTAAGGGTCGGCAGGAGTCGATCTTATGGCTACACCTTC

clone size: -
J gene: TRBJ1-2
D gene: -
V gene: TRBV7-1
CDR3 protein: CASSLYDSNYGYTF
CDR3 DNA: TGTGCCAGCAGCTTATATGACAGCAACTATGGCTACACCTTC

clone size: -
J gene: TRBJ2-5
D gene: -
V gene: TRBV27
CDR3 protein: CASSRTVTKETQYF
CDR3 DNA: TGTGCCAGCAGTAGGACGGTAACAAAAGAGACCCAGTACTTC

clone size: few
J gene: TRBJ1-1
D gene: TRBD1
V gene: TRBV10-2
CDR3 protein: CASSEGESGTGGTEAFF
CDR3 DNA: TGCGCCAGCAGTGAAGGGGAATCCGGGACAGGTGGGACTGAAGCTTTCTTT

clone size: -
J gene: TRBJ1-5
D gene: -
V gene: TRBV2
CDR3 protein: CASSGTGSNQPQHF
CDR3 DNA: TGTGCCAGCAGCGGGACCGGGAGCAATCAGCCCCAGCATTTT

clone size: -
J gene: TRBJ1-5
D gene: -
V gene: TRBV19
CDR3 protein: CASSSRDGPLHF
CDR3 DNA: TGTGCCAGTAGCTCTAGGGACGGCCCCTTGCATTTT

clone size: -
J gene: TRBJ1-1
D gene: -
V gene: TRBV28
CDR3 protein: CASSLARVMNTEAFF
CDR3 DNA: TGTGCCAGCAGTTTAGCACGGGTAATGAACACTGAAGCTTTCTTT

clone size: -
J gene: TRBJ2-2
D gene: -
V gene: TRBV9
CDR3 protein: CASSVSPGDTGELFF
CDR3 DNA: TGTGCCAGCAGCGTTTCCCCGGGGGACACCGGGGAGCTGTTTTTT

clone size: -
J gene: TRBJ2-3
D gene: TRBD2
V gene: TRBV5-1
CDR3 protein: CASSLAELAGADTQYF
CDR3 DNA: TGCGCCAGCAGCTTGGCCGAGTTAGCGGGAGCCGATACGCAGTATTTT

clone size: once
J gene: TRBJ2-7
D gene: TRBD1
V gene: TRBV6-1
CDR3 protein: CASAGQEPYEQYF
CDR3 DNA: TGTGCCAGCGCGGGACAGGAGCCCTACGAGCAGTACTTC

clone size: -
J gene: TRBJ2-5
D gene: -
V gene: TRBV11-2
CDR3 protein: CASSTTPQGRETQYF
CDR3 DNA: TGTGCCAGCAGCACCACCCCCCAGGGGCGAGAGACCCAGTACTTC

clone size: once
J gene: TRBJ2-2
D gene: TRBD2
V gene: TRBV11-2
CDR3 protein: CASSQAILSGGAGELFF
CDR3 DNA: TGTGCCAGCAGCCAAGCAATCCTTAGCGGGGGGGCCGGGGAGCTGTTTTTT

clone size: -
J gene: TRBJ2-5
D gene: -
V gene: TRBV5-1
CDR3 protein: CASSAQTTQETQYF
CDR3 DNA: TGCGCCAGCAGCGCACAAACTACCCAAGAGACCCAGTACTTC

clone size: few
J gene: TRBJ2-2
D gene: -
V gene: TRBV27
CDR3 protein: CASSFVGGELFF
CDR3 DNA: TGTGCCAGCAGTTTTGTTGGCGGGGAGCTGTTTTTT

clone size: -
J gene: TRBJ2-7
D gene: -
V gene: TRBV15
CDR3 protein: CATSRARGPREQYF
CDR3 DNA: TGTGCCACCAGCAGAGCCCGGGGACCTCGGGAGCAGTACTTC

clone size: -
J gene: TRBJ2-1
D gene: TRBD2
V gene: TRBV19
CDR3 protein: CASSPFSGGAVDNEQFF
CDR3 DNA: TGTGCCAGTAGTCCATTTAGCGGGGGGGCAGTCGACAATGAGCAGTTCTTC

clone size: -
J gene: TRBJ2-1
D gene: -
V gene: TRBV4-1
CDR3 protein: CASSLRTGRSGNEQFF
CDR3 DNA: TGCGCCAGCAGCCTGCGCACAGGGAGATCCGGAAATGAGCAGTTCTTC

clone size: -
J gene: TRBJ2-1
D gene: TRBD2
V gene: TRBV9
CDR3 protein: CASSSAERGAYNEQFF
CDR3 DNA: TGTGCCAGCAGCTCCGCAGAGCGGGGAGCCTACAATGAGCAGTTCTTC

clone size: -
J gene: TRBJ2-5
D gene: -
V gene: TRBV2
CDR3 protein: CASSPRGEQETQYF
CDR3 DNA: TGTGCCAGCAGTCCCCGTGGTGAACAAGAGACCCAGTACTTC

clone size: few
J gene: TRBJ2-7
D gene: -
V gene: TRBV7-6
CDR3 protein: CASSLGNGAYEQYF
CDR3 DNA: TGTGCCAGCAGCTTAGGGAACGGAGCCTACGAGCAGTACTTC

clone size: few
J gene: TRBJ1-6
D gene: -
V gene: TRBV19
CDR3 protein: CASSIWTARESSPLHF
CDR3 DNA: TGTGCCAGTAGTATCTGGACCGCCCGGGAGAGTTCACCCCTCCACTTT

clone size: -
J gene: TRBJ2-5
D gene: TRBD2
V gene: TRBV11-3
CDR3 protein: CASSLGGEGTSGEETQYF
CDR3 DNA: TGTGCCAGCAGCTTAGGAGGTGAAGGGACTAGCGGAGAAGAGACCCAGTACTTC

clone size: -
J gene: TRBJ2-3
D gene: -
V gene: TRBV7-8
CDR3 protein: CASSLSGRGRGGSTDTQYF
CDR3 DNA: TGTGCCAGCAGCTTATCAGGCAGGGGAAGGGGGGGTAGCACAGATACGCAGTATTTT

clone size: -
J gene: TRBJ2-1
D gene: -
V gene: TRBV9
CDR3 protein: CASSVDLAVEQFF
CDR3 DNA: TGTGCCAGCAGCGTAGACTTAGCCGTTGAGCAGTTCTTC

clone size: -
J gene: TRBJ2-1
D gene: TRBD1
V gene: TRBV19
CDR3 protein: CATSSPGQGTYNEQFF
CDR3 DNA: TGTGCCACCTCCTCTCCGGGACAGGGTACCTACAATGAGCAGTTCTTC

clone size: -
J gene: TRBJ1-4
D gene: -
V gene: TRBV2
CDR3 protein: CASSSDRANEKLFF
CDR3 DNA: TGTGCCAGCAGTTCCGACAGAGCTAATGAAAAACTGTTTTTT

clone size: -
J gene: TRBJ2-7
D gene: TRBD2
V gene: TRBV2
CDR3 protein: CASSDGGAGLPYEQYF
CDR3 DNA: TGTGCCAGCAGTGATGGTGGAGCGGGACTCCCCTACGAGCAGTACTTC

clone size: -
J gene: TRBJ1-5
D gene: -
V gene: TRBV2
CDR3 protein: CASSAGSNQPQHF
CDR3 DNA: TGTGCCAGCAGTGCAGGGAGCAATCAGCCCCAGCATTTT

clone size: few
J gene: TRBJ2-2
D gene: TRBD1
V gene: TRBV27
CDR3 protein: CASKPGGQGATGELFF
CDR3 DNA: TGTGCCAGCAAACCTGGGGGACAGGGGGCCACCGGGGAGCTGTTTTTT

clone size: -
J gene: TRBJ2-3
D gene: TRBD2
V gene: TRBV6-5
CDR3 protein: CASTDSGASDTQYF
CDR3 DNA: TGTGCCAGCACCGACAGCGGGGCCTCAGATACGCAGTATTTT